This TCR beta chain was documented in a study of graft-versus-host responses after intestinal transplantation. CDR1 is MNHEY and CDR2 is SVGAGI in the germline V gene. Trimming took 6 bases from V and 12 from J; bases not matched to a gene: 10. The CDR3 length is 12 residues. This clone was recorded only once. Its target is unknown. TCRdb keeps only in-frame clones here, not all; method: immunoSEQ multiplex PCR. The table lists fewer than 65,000 clones, approximately 88% of them singletons. The gene calls are TRBV6-5 and TRBJ1-1; TRBD1 matches 7 bases. This TCR was sampled from a human donor who was the organ donor for an intestinal transplant. The sequences come from unstimulated CD4+ T cells sorted from spleen or lymph node cells, collected before transplant. The CDR3 loop reads CASSPDRARTFF. The CDR3 nucleotides read TGTGCCAGCAGCCCTGACAGGGCTAGGACTTTCTTT.